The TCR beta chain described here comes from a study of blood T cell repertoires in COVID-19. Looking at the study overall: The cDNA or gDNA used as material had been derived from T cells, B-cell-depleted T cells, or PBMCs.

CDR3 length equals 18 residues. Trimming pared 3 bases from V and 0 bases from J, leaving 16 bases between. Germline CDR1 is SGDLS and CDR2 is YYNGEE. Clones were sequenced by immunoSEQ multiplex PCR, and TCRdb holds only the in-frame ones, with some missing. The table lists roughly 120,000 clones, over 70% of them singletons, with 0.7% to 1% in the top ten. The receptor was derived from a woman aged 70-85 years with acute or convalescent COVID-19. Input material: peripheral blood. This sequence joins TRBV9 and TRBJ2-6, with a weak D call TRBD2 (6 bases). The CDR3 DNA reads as TGTGCCAGCAGCGAGGGGACTTCTGCCGGCTCTGGGGCCAACGTCCTGACTTTC. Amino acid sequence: CASSEGTSAGSGANVLTF.